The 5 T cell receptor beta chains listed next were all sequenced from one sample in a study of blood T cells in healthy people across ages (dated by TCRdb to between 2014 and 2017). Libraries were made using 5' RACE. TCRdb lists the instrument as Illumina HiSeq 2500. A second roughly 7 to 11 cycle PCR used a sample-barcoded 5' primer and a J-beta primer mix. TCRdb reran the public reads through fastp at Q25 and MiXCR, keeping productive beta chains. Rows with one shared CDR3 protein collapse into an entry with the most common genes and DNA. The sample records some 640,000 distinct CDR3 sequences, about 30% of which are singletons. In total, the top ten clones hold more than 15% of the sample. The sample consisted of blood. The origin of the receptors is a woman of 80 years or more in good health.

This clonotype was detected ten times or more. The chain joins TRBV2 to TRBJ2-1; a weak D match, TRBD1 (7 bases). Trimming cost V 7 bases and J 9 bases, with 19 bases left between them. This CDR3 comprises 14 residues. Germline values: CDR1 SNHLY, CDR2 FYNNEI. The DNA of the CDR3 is TGTGCCAGCAACCAAGGGACAGCCGGGGGTGAGCAGTTCTTC. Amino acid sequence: CASNQGTAGGEQFF. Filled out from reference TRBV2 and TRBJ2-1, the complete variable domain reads EPEVTQTPSHQVTQMGQEVILRCVPISNHLYFYWYRQILGQKVEFLVSFYNNEISEKSEIFDDQFSVERPDGSNFTLKIRSTKLEDSAMYFCASNQGTAGGEQFFGPGTRLTVL.

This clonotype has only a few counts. The CDR3 DNA reads TGTGCCAGCAGCCAAGACGATAGCGGGGGGTCCCTAGCCAAAAACATTCAGTACTTC. Its translation: CASSQDDSGGSLAKNIQYF. The chain is built from TRBV14 and TRBJ2-4; 10 bases fit TRBD2. The CDR3 contains 19 residues. J lost 0 bases, V lost 0 bases, and 8 bases had no gene match. Germline V gene sequence: CDR1 SGHDN, CDR2 FVKESK.

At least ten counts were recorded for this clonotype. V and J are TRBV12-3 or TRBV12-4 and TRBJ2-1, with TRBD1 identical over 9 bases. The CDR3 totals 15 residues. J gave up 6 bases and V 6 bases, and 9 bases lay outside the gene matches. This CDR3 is CASRYYTGGGNEQFF. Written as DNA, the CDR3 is TGTGCCAGCAGGTATTATACAGGGGGCGGCAATGAGCAGTTCTTC.

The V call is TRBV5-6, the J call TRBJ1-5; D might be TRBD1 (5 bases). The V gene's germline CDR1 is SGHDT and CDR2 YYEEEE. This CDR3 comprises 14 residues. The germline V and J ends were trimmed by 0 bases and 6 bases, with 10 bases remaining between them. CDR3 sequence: CASSLGQGTQPQHF. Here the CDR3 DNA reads TGTGCCAGCAGCTTGGGGCAGGGAACTCAGCCCCAGCATTTT.

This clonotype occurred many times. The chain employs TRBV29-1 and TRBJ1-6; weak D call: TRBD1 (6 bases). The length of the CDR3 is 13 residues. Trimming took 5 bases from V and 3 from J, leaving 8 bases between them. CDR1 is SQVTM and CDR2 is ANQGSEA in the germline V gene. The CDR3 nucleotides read TGCAGCGTTCGACAGGACTATAATTCACCCCTCCACTTT. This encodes CSVRQDYNSPLHF.